Listed here is a single T cell receptor beta chain. TCRdb's table, derived via immunoSEQ multiplex PCR, lists solely in-frame clones and lacks some. The sample includes approximately 40,000 clones, 70% to 85% of them seen just once. The record originates from a study of OX40 agonist ivuxolimab in advanced cancers. Peripheral blood came from all dose cohorts at three timepoints. CDR1 and CDR2 from the germline V gene are KGHSH and LQKENI. The CDR3 spans 13 residues. The ends were cut back, 2 bases at V and 5 bases at J, with 9 bases in the middle. The sample here was CD4+ or CD8+ T cells sorted from blood, taken in a trial of the OX40 agonist ivuxolimab. The rearrangement links TRBV18 to TRBJ1-1; D is undetermined. This clonotype was obtained from an adult with an advanced solid tumor such as melanoma, head and neck, liver or kidney cancer. The CDR3 bases are TGTGCCAGCTCACCAAATCGGGAGACTGAAGCTTTCTTT. Translated, it gives CASSPNRETEAFF.